This T cell receptor beta chain was identified in a study of T cells in Graves' hyperthyroidism and ophthalmopathy. Study details: Initial diagnosis, before any treatment, was when peripheral blood was collected. Overall study findings and caveats: In validation, the model predicted ophthalmopathy. These predictions came a median approximately 5.9 months before onset.

Amplified TCR beta CDR3 regions derived from RNA transcripts. HTBI primers were the set used in a first-round RT-PCR of the TCR CDR3. TCRdb re-called the multiplex PCR reads with MiXCR, one entry per CDR3 protein. This table has 450,000 to 650,000 distinct CDR3 sequences, 17% appearing once. Many counts were recorded for this clonotype. The target antigen is unknown. The sequencing sample was made of blood. The clonotype originates from a woman aged 18-29 years with Graves' ophthalmopathy.

The CDR3 region is CASSTYSGGTTDTQYF. As DNA, the CDR3 is TGTGCCAGCAGCACTTATAGCGGGGGGACCACAGATACGCAGTATTTT. The genes are TRBV7-8 and TRBJ2-3; 10 bases align to TRBD2. With V trimmed by 5 bases and J by 2 bases, 7 bases remained unmatched. The CDR3 length is 16 residues. The V gene's germline CDR1 is SGHVS and CDR2 FQNEAQ.